Listed below are T cell receptor beta chains from one sample, sequenced in a study of shared T cell receptors in the human thymus. Using immunoSEQ multiplex PCR, the repertoire was profiled, and TCRdb retains in-frame clones only, with some absent. In the table there are just under 550,000 clones, 78% of which are singletons. The data were also submitted as part of a second study, on human thymus T cells.

Specimen: thymocytes. The receptors derive from a boy under three years old with a congenital heart defect. The CDR3 runs from the conserved cysteine through the conserved F or W. A D gene is named only where the DNA matches it firmly. Expanded clones get a size class; other rows say once, few or many, or leave the size out.

TRBJ2-1	few	TRBV19	TRBD2	CASSRLAGAYNEQFF	TGTGCCAGTAGTCGACTAGCGGGAGCCTACAATGAGCAGTTCTTC
TRBJ1-5	.	TRBV13	.	CASSPAGSQPQHF	TGTGCCAGCAGCCCTGCCGGGAGTCAGCCCCAGCATTTT
TRBJ2-3	.	TRBV19	.	CASSINNETFSSTDTQYF	TGTGCCAGTAGTATTAACAACGAAACCTTTTCTAGCACAGATACGCAGTATTTT
TRBJ2-7	.	TRBV4-3	TRBD2	CASSQDWVLAGVAYEQYF	TGCGCCAGCAGCCAAGATTGGGTTCTAGCGGGAGTGGCCTACGAGCAGTACTTC
TRBJ2-3	few	TRBV7-2	TRBD2	CASSLEGLAGPYSTDTQYF	TGTGCCAGCAGCTTAGAGGGACTAGCGGGGCCCTATAGCACAGATACGCAGTATTTT
TRBJ1-2	.	TRBV5-6	TRBD1	CASSLQGASWYGYTF	TGTGCCAGCAGCTTACAGGGGGCGTCTTGGTATGGCTACACCTTC
TRBJ2-6	.	TRBV5-1	.	CASSLVWTETGANVLTF	TGCGCCAGCAGCTTGGTGTGGACAGAGACTGGGGCCAACGTCCTGACTTTC
TRBJ2-7	.	TRBV4-1	TRBD1	CASSQGDRGYEQYF	TGCGCCAGCAGCCAAGGGGACAGGGGCTACGAGCAGTACTTC
TRBJ1-5	.	TRBV27	TRBD1	CASSCTGGSYQPQHF	TGTGCCAGCAGCTGTACAGGGGGCTCGTATCAGCCCCAGCATTTT
TRBJ2-7	.	TRBV28	.	CASSFPPLYEQYF	TGTGCCAGCAGTTTCCCCCCACTCTACGAGCAGTACTTC
TRBJ2-7	.	TRBV27	TRBD2	CASSPTIRSGIWFEQYF	TGTGCCAGCAGTCCCACAATCCGCAGCGGGATATGGTTTGAGCAGTACTTC
TRBJ2-2	few	TRBV19	TRBD1	CASSTYQDRGRVTGELFF	TGTGCCAGTAGTACTTACCAGGACAGGGGGAGGGTAACCGGGGAGCTGTTTTTT
TRBJ1-3	.	TRBV27	.	CASSLSGIRLSGNTIYF	TGTGCCAGCAGTTTATCGGGCATTCGGCTCTCTGGAAACACCATATATTTT
TRBJ2-5	.	TRBV5-1	TRBD2	CASSFARLAGEETQYF	TGCGCCAGCAGCTTTGCCCGACTAGCGGGAGAGGAGACCCAGTACTTC